The 27 T cell receptor beta chains given below trace back to one sample, sequenced in a study of T cells in Graves' hyperthyroidism and ophthalmopathy. TCR beta CDR3 regions were amplified from RNA. First-round RT-PCR with HTBI primers amplified the TCR CDR3 region. TCRdb re-called the multiplex PCR reads with MiXCR, one entry per CDR3 protein. The sample consists of some 600,000 distinct CDR3 sequences, approximately 13% of them appearing once. Specimen: blood. These receptors came from a woman in her twenties or thirties with Graves' hyperthyroidism that later progressed to Graves' ophthalmopathy.

This clonotype was detected ten times or more. The rearrangement joins TRBV12-3 or TRBV12-4 to TRBJ2-1; the D gene is possibly TRBD1 (5 bases). This CDR3 contains 15 residues. With 8 bases removed from V and 6 bases from J, the gap between germline ends came to 20 bases. Written as DNA, the CDR3 is TGTGCCAGCGGGCTAGGGGATTTGGTGGGCAATGAGCAGTTCTTC. Protein sequence: CASGLGDLVGNEQFF.

In regard to this clonotype: Possible read error: a much larger clone is one base away. The chain recombines TRBV11-2 with TRBJ2-7; the D is unclear. The germline V gene has CDR1 SGHAT and CDR2 FQNNGV. CDR3 size: 14 residues. Trimming left V 0 bases short and J 7 bases short, with 13 bases between. This CDR3 reads CASSLDLPTDEQYF. CDR3 sequence (DNA): TGTGCCAGCAGCTTAGATCTCCCCACTGATGAGCAGTACTTC.

Ten or more counts support this clonotype. The chain is built from TRBV30 and TRBJ1-1; TRBD1 agrees at 9 bases. After removal of 5 bases from V and 4 bases from J, the junction contained 8 bases not matched to a gene. The CDR3 is 14 residues long. Germline-derived CDR1 and CDR2 are GTSNPN and SVGIG (reference sequence). The CDR3, as DNA: TGTGCCTGGGAACAGGGGGCTTTGGGCACTGAAGCTTTCTTT. This codes for CAWEQGALGTEAFF.

This clonotype was counted only a few times. This sequence joins TRBV29-1 and TRBJ2-2; D is uncertain. V was clipped by 3 bases and J by 2 bases, with 10 bases between them. The CDR3 consists of 14 residues. Germline V lookup: CDR1 SQVTM, CDR2 ANQGSEA. CDR3 DNA: TGCAGCGTTGAGCAGCAGAAAAACACCGGGGAGCTGTTTTTT. Amino acids: CSVEQQKNTGELFF.

This clonotype came up many times. The chain is built from TRBV6-1 and TRBJ1-2, with D possibly being TRBD1 (6 bases). The length of the CDR3 is 14 residues. V was shortened by 10 bases and J by 5 bases, with 20 bases between the two germline ends. The germline V gene has CDR1 MNHNS and CDR2 SASEGT. The CDR3 DNA reads as TGTGCCACCACCATTCCCCGACAGGAATATGGCTACACCTTC. This gives the protein CATTIPRQEYGYTF.

This clonotype was counted many times. This chain joins TRBV29-1 and TRBJ2-1, with 11 bases lining up with TRBD2. This CDR3 comprises 15 residues. The V and J ends lost 8 bases and 7 bases, in that order; junction bases with no gene match: 13. CDR1 is SQVTM and CDR2 is ANQGSEA in the germline V gene. For the CDR3, the DNA is TGCAGCATCAGCTCGGGGACTAGCGGAAAGAATGAGCAGTTCTTC. It specifies CSISSGTSGKNEQFF.

This clonotype was found many times. The chain has TRBV20-1 and TRBJ2-7, with 7 bases that match TRBD2. J was trimmed by 2 bases and V by 5 bases; bases with no gene match: 12. CDR3 length: 15 amino acids. The V gene's germline CDR1 is DFQATT and CDR2 SNEGSKA (reference sequence). CDR3 DNA: TGCAGTGCTCACAAGACTAGCTCCGCCACCTACGAGCAGTACTTC. Translation gives CSAHKTSSATYEQYF.

Concerning this clonotype: A single base separates this from a much larger clone, so it may be a read error. The chain couples TRBV7-8 to TRBJ1-1; TRBD1 might be the D (5 bases). Germline V gives CDR1 SGHVS, CDR2 FQNEAQ. Between the trimmed V and J ends, which lost 5 bases and 7 bases, there was a span of 17 bases. The CDR3 is made up of 14 amino acids. The CDR3 sequence: CASSLEGFTLEAFF. DNA of the CDR3: TGTGCCAGCAGCCTAGAGGGGTTTACTCTTGAAGCTTTCTTT.

V and J are TRBV4-1 and TRBJ2-7; 9 positions match TRBD1. With V trimmed by 0 bases and J by 4 bases, 7 bases remained unmatched. This CDR3 spans 16 amino acids. Germline CDR1 and CDR2: MGHRA and YSYEKL. This CDR3 is CASSQEKSDRGYEQYF. DNA for the CDR3: TGCGCCAGCAGCCAAGAGAAATCGGACAGGGGATACGAGCAGTACTTC.

Ten or more counts support this clonotype. This chain links TRBV4-1 with TRBJ1-1; no firm D call. This CDR3 comprises 14 residues. V was shortened by 0 bases and J by 1 base, with 6 bases between the two germline ends. Germline CDR1 and CDR2: MGHRA and YSYEKL. The CDR3 nucleotides read TGCGCCAGCAGCCAAGACGCAGGGAACACTGAAGCTTTCTTT. Residues: CASSQDAGNTEAFF.

Ten or more counts support this clonotype. V and J are TRBV11-2 and TRBJ2-2; the match to TRBD2 covers 9 bases. CDR1 and CDR2 (germline): SGHAT, FQNNGV. The CDR3 sequence is 16 residues long. Germline trimming cut 6 bases from V and 7 bases from J; bases unmatched to any gene: 12. The CDR3 nucleotides are TGTGCCAGCAGACATACCGCGGGAGGGCCCGGCGGGGAGCTGTTTTTT. Translating gives CASRHTAGGPGGELFF.

V and J are TRBV20-1 and TRBJ1-3, with D uncertain. Germline V gives CDR1 DFQATT, CDR2 SNEGSKA (reference sequence). The CDR3 is made up of 13 amino acids. The ends were cut back, 5 bases at V and 0 bases at J, with 8 bases in the middle. CDR3 region: CSASQDSGNTIYF. The CDR3 DNA sequence: TGCAGTGCTTCCCAGGACTCTGGAAACACCATATATTTT.

This clonotype was detected many times. The V and J genes are TRBV15 and TRBJ2-2, with 7 bases matching TRBD1. The CDR3 loop spans 15 amino acids. J gave up 4 bases and V 2 bases, and 4 bases lay outside the gene matches. The germline CDR1 and CDR2 sequences are LNHNV and YYDKDF (reference sequence). CDR3 nucleotide sequence: TGTGCCACCAGCAGACCTGGGACAGCCACCGGGGAGCTGTTTTTT. This codes for CATSRPGTATGELFF.

The chain recombines TRBV29-1 with TRBJ2-1; 12 bases map to TRBD2. Germline V gives CDR1 SQVTM, CDR2 ANQGSEA. This CDR3 is built from 15 residues. The junction had 7 bases not matched to a gene; V was cut back by 5 bases and J by 5 bases. The CDR3 DNA reads as TGCAGCGTTAATCGACTAGCGGGAGCACACAATGAGCAGTTCTTC. This codes for CSVNRLAGAHNEQFF.

This clonotype was seen many times. The chain uses TRBV6-1 and TRBJ2-7; D is ambiguous. Germline assignment: CDR1 MNHNS and CDR2 SASEGT. The CDR3 is 12 amino acids. V was trimmed by 5 bases and J by 2 bases, leaving 7 bases between them. The CDR3 region is CASSRSPYEQYF. CDR3 nucleotide sequence: TGTGCCAGCAGTCGCTCCCCCTACGAGCAGTACTTC.

Ten or more counts support this clonotype. The gene calls are TRBV20-1 and TRBJ2-7, with D possibly TRBD2 on 6 matching bases. Germline V CDR1 and CDR2: DFQATT, SNEGSKA (reference sequence). The V end was cut by 1 base, the J end by 3 bases, with 13 bases between. This CDR3 has 14 residues. CDR3 coding DNA: TGCAGTGCTAGAGCTGGAGGGCCGGACTACGAGCAGTACTTC. It codes for CSARAGGPDYEQYF.

The rearrangement joins TRBV18 to TRBJ1-5, with no clear D. This CDR3 region has 15 residues. Deletions cut 0 bases from V and 5 bases from J, with 11 bases between. Germline CDR1 KGHSH, CDR2 LQKENI. Here the CDR3 reads CASSPPEFTYQPQHF. Written as DNA, the CDR3 is TGTGCCAGCTCACCACCGGAGTTCACTTATCAGCCCCAGCATTTT.

This sequence joins TRBV20-1 and TRBJ2-5, with D unresolved. The CDR3 consists of 12 residues. Germline V gene lookup returns CDR1 DFQATT and CDR2 SNEGSKA (reference sequence). V dropped 3 bases and J dropped 5 bases, with 10 bases sitting between them. CDR3: CSARRSWETQYF. CDR3 in DNA: TGCAGTGCTAGGCGTAGCTGGGAGACCCAGTACTTC.

Concerning this clonotype: This could be a read error, since a much larger clone is one nucleotide away. The chain recombines TRBV11-1 with TRBJ2-1; weak D call: TRBD2 (5 bases). This CDR3 region has 17 residues. The germline gives CDR1 SGHAT, CDR2 FQDESV (reference sequence). DNA for the CDR3: TGTGCCAGCAGCTTAGTGCCAGCGGCCCCCTCCTGCAATGAGCAGTTCTTC. Residues: CASSLVPAAPSCNEQFF.

This clonotype was recorded at least ten times. The chain uses TRBV28 and TRBJ2-7, with D maybe TRBD1 (5 bases). Between the trimmed V and J ends, which lost 2 bases and 5 bases, there was a span of 19 bases. CDR3 length: 16 amino acids. Germline V gene data show CDR1 as MDHEN and CDR2 as SYDVKM. The DNA for the CDR3 is TGTGCCAGCAGTTTAGCCTTGGCAGGGCTCAGAAACGAGCAGTACTTC. It translates to CASSLALAGLRNEQYF.

This clonotype has ten or more counts. J is TRBJ2-3 and V is TRBV12-3 or TRBV12-4; D unclear. V was shortened by 4 bases and J by 2 bases, with 1 base between the two germline ends. The CDR3 has 11 amino acids. The CDR3 here is CASSYTDTQYF. The CDR3, as DNA: TGTGCCAGCAGTTACACAGATACGCAGTATTTT.

This clonotype was observed many times. The DNA for the CDR3 is TGCAGCGTTCGGACTAGCCGGACTTACGAGCAGTACTTC. Translated, it gives CSVRTSRTYEQYF. The gene calls are TRBV29-1 and TRBJ2-7, with 8 bases lining up with TRBD2. The CDR3 has 13 residues. V dropped 5 bases and J dropped 4; count of bases not matched to a gene: 7. The germline CDR1 and CDR2 sequences are SQVTM and ANQGSEA.

This chain connects TRBV4-1 to TRBJ2-2; D might be TRBD1 or TRBD2, each matching 5 bases. The germline gives CDR1 MGHRA, CDR2 YSYEKL. Trimming cost V 1 base and J 7 bases, with 13 bases left between them. The CDR3 is 15 amino acids. CDR3 sequence (DNA): TGCGCCAGCAGCCAAGGCGGATCTGGGGGCGGGGAGCTGTTTTTT. It specifies CASSQGGSGGGELFF.

This clonotype was recorded at least ten times. The chain employs TRBV20-1 and TRBJ2-7; D may be TRBD1 (7 bases). The CDR3 runs 16 residues. Between the trimmed V and J ends, which lost 5 bases and 3 bases, there was a span of 23 bases. Germline CDR1 is DFQATT and CDR2 is SNEGSKA (reference sequence). CDR3 nucleotides: TGCAGTGCTGAGGGGGCAGGTGGGGGAGGACGCTACGAGCAGTACTTC. Protein product: CSAEGAGGGGRYEQYF.

This clonotype was counted ten times or more. This sequence joins TRBV6-2 or TRBV6-3 and TRBJ2-2; 7 nucleotides match TRBD2. Germline CDR1 is MNHEY and CDR2 is SVGEGT. This CDR3 comprises 16 residues. With V trimmed by 2 bases and J by 6 bases, 9 bases remained unmatched. CDR3 in DNA: TGTGCCAGCAGTTACAGGAGCGGGACTCTTCCCGGGGAGCTGTTTTTT. It yields the protein CASSYRSGTLPGELFF.

This clonotype came up many times. This rearrangement joins TRBV7-9 to TRBJ2-1, with TRBD2 as a possible D gene (6 bases). Germline values: CDR1 SEHNR, CDR2 FQNEAQ (reference sequence). The V and J ends lost 6 bases and 0 bases respectively, with 15 bases between them. The CDR3 is 16 amino acids. As DNA, the CDR3 is TGTGCCAGCAGATTGAATAGCGGCAGCTCCTACAATGAGCAGTTCTTC. Translating it yields CASRLNSGSSYNEQFF.

This clonotype was recorded many times. This rearrangement joins TRBV10-3 to TRBJ2-7; D perhaps matches TRBD2 (7 bases). V was pared by 6 bases and J by 1 base, with 13 bases between. The CDR3 sequence is 14 residues long. Germline-derived CDR1 and CDR2 are ENHRY and SYGVKD. CDR3 region: CAIRGGPGSYEQYF. The CDR3 region has the DNA TGTGCCATCAGGGGGGGGCCTGGATCCTACGAGCAGTACTTC.